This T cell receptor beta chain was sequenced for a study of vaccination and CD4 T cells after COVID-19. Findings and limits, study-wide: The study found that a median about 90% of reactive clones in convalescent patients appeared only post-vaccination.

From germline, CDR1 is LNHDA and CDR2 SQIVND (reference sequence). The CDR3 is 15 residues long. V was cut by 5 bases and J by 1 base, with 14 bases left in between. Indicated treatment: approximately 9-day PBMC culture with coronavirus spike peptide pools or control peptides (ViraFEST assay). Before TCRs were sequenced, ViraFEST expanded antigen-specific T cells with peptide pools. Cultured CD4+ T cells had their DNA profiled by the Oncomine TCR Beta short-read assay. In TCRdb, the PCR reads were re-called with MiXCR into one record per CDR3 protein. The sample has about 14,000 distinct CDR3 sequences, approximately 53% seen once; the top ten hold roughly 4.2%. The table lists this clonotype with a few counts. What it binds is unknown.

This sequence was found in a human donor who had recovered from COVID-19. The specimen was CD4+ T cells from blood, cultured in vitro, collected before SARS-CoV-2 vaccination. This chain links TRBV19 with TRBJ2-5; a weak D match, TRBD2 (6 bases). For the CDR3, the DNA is TGTGCCAGTAGTGCCCGCCGGGACTTCCAAGAGACCCAGTACTTC. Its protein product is CASSARRDFQETQYF.